These T cell receptor beta chains were read from a single sample in a study of blood T cell repertoires in COVID-19. Measured with immunoSEQ multiplex PCR; TCRdb has only the in-frame clones, and not every one. The sample contains 68,000 or so clones, approximately 88% of which appear only once. The sequencing input was peripheral blood. These receptors came from a woman in her 70s with acute or convalescent COVID-19. The CDR3 runs from the conserved cysteine through the conserved F or W. The D gene is left open where the match is weak. Rows may omit the clone size; those that give it use once, few, many or a size class.

V gene	J gene	clone size	D gene	CDR3 DNA	CDR3 protein
TRBV6-5	TRBJ2-2	.	TRBD2	TGTGCCAGCAGCCTAGCGGGAGTTGGTACCCGGGAGCTGTTTTTT	CASSLAGVGTRELFF
TRBV5-1	TRBJ1-5	.	.	TGCGCCAGCAGCTTGGGAGGGGGAAAGGAGCCCCAGCATTTT	CASSLGGGKEPQHF
TRBV15	TRBJ1-2	.	.	TGTGCCACCAGCATGAAACAGCAGAGCTATGGCTACACCTTC	CATSMKQQSYGYTF
TRBV7-8	TRBJ1-2	once	TRBD1	TGTGCCAGCAGCTTAGTGAGGACAGGGTGGAACTATGGCTACACCTTC	CASSLVRTGWNYGYTF
TRBV4-1	TRBJ2-7	.	TRBD1	TGCGCCAGCAGCCAAGTAGGACAGGGGATAAGGGGCTACGAGCAGTACTTC	CASSQVGQGIRGYEQYF
TRBV7-3	TRBJ1-2	.	TRBD1	TGTGCCAGCAGCTTAACGGCAACAGGGGAGGGCTACACCTTC	CASSLTATGEGYTF
TRBV7-9	TRBJ1-1	.	.	TGTGCCAGCAGCAAGGACAGGAACACTGAAGCTTTCTTT	CASSKDRNTEAFF
TRBV9	TRBJ2-6	.	TRBD1	TGTGCCAGCAGCCTCAGGGGGTATGGGGCCAACGTCCTGACTTTC	CASSLRGYGANVLTF
TRBV11-2	TRBJ2-1	.	TRBD2	TGTGCCAGCAGGCAAACGGGGGAAACTAGCGGGTACAATGAGCAGTTCTTC	CASRQTGETSGYNEQFF
TRBV6-1	TRBJ1-1	.	TRBD1	TGTGCCAGCATCTGGGACAGGGGCACTGAAGCTTTCTTT	CASIWDRGTEAFF
TRBV28	TRBJ1-1	.	TRBD1	TGTGCCAGCCTCCGGGACAGGGAGGCCACTGAAGCTTTCTTT	CASLRDREATEAFF
TRBV18	TRBJ1-1	.	.	TGTGCCAGCTCACCCGACCAGGTGAACACTGAAGCTTTCTTT	CASSPDQVNTEAFF
TRBV6-4	TRBJ2-3	once	TRBD2	TGTGCCAGCAGTGATCTGACTAGCGGAACCCCTAGCACAGATACGCAGTATTTT	CASSDLTSGTPSTDTQYF
TRBV6-1	TRBJ1-6	.	TRBD1	TGTGCCAGCAGTGAAAAGGGGACAGGGGGAACTGGAAGTTCACCCCTCCACTTT	CASSEKGTGGTGSSPLHF
TRBV14	TRBJ1-1	.	.	TGTGCCAGCAGCCAAAGAAATGGGCCGCTCACTGAAGCTTTCTTT	CASSQRNGPLTEAFF
TRBV7-2	TRBJ1-6	.	.	TGTGCCAGCAGCTCAACTGGGGGGTACACCCTCCACTTT	CASSSTGGYTLHF
TRBV11-2	TRBJ2-7	.	.	TGTGCCAGCAGAGAGAGGGGACTTTCCTACGAGCAGTACTTC	CASRERGLSYEQYF
TRBV28	TRBJ1-2	.	TRBD1	TGTGCCACCTCGACAGGGAAAAACTATGGCTACACCTTC	CATSTGKNYGYTF
TRBV6-5	TRBJ2-2	.	TRBD1	TGTGCCATTGGCAGTCAGGGGGCTAACACCGGGGAGCTGTTTTTT	CAIGSQGANTGELFF
TRBV6-5	TRBJ2-7	.	TRBD1	TGTGCCAGCAGCCGGGACAGGGGTTACGAGCAGTACTTC	CASSRDRGYEQYF
TRBV30	TRBJ2-1	.	TRBD2	TGTGCCTGGAGTGAGGGACTAGCGGGTTACAATGAGCAGTTCTTC	CAWSEGLAGYNEQFF
TRBV5-5	TRBJ2-7	.	.	TGTGCCAGCAGCTTGGGAGGGTACGAGCAGTACTTC	CASSLGGYEQYF
TRBV7-7	TRBJ2-1	.	TRBD2	TGTGCTAGCAGCTTAGATGGCGGGAGAATGGATGAGCAGTTCTTC	CASSLDGGRMDEQFF
TRBV3-1/TRBV3-2	TRBJ2-1	.	.	TGTGCCAGCAGCCAAGTAGGGGGACCCTACAATGAGCAGTTCTTC	CASSQVGGPYNEQFF
TRBV28	TRBJ2-2	.	TRBD2	TGTGCCAGCAGTTTACCTTGGGAGGGGAGAACCGGGGAGCTGTTTTTT	CASSLPWEGRTGELFF
TRBV27	TRBJ1-6	.	.	TGTGCCAGCACTCTAATCTCCGGGACACTTTATAATTCACCCCTCCACTTT	CASTLISGTLYNSPLHF
TRBV28	TRBJ1-2	.	.	TGTGCCAGCAGTTTCCTCAGGGCCACCAAGTCAGGAGGCTACACCTTC	CASSFLRATKSGGYTF
TRBV4-3	TRBJ2-2	.	TRBD2	TGCGCCAGCAGCCAAGAACTAGCGGGGTACACCGGGGAGCTGTTTTTT	CASSQELAGYTGELFF
TRBV19	TRBJ1-3	.	.	TGTGCCAGTAGTATTCGATGGGGCGGAGGAAACACCATATATTTT	CASSIRWGGGNTIYF
TRBV14	TRBJ1-4	.	.	TGTGCCAGCAGCCTTAACAGGGTTACTAGTGAAAAACTGTTTTTT	CASSLNRVTSEKLFF
TRBV6-4	TRBJ1-5	.	.	TGTGCCAGCACTTGGACAGAGTATAGCAATCAGCCCCAGCATTTT	CASTWTEYSNQPQHF
TRBV27	TRBJ1-2	.	TRBD1	TGTGCCAGCAGTTTACGGGACAGCAACTGGGGTGGCTACACCTTC	CASSLRDSNWGGYTF
TRBV28	TRBJ1-1	.	TRBD1	TGTGCCAGCACGGGACAGGGGGTCTCTGAAGCTTTCTTT	CASTGQGVSEAFF
TRBV27	TRBJ2-1	.	.	TGTGCCAGCAGTTTTGGGGGGAGAGAGAATGAGCAGTTCTTC	CASSFGGRENEQFF
TRBV29-1	TRBJ1-1	.	TRBD1	TGCAGCGTTGGACAGGGAGGCACTGAAGCTTTCTTT	CSVGQGGTEAFF
TRBV25-1	TRBJ1-4	.	TRBD1	TGTGCCAGCAGTGATACAGGGGGCGCTGAAAAACTGTTTTTT	CASSDTGGAEKLFF
TRBV28	TRBJ1-1	once	.	TGTGCCAGCAGTGACCCGCCGGGATGGACTGAAGCTTTCTTT	CASSDPPGWTEAFF
TRBV5-1	TRBJ2-3	.	.	TGCGCCAGCAGCTTGGCCCGGGATTCGGATACGCAGTATTTT	CASSLARDSDTQYF
TRBV6-6	TRBJ2-1	.	TRBD2	TGTGCCAGCAGTGGGGGACTAGCGGGAGGGAATGAGCAGTTCTTC	CASSGGLAGGNEQFF
TRBV28	TRBJ2-7	.	TRBD2	TGTGCCAGCAGTGCCCATAGCGGGAGTCCCTACGAGCAGTACTTC	CASSAHSGSPYEQYF
TRBV28	TRBJ1-5	.	.	TGTGCCAGTTCGGTCGTCAATCAGCCCCAGCATTTT	CASSVVNQPQHF
TRBV10-3	TRBJ1-2	.	.	TGTGCCATCAGTGAGTCATCAGAAATTAACTATGGCTACACCTTC	CAISESSEINYGYTF
TRBV19	TRBJ1-5	.	.	TGTGCCAGTAGGGGGCCGATCAATCAGCCCCAGCATTTT	CASRGPINQPQHF
TRBV9	TRBJ2-5	.	.	TGTGCCAGCAGCGGGGACGGGGGGCCGCAAGAGACCCAGTACTTC	CASSGDGGPQETQYF
TRBV11-2	TRBJ2-3	.	.	TGTGCCAGCAGCTTAGGGGCGGGCGTGGGCGGTACGCAGTATTTT	CASSLGAGVGGTQYF
TRBV7-2	TRBJ1-1	.	.	TGTGCCAGCAGCTATACCTCGACAGAGAACACTGAAGCTTTCTTT	CASSYTSTENTEAFF
TRBV28	TRBJ1-5	.	.	TGTGCCAGCATATCGTCGGGTGGAGGGCAGCCCCAGCATTTT	CASISSGGGQPQHF
TRBV19	TRBJ1-5	few	.	TGTGCCAGTCAAATTTCACAGGTACTTAGCAGTCAGCCCCAGCATTTT	CASQISQVLSSQPQHF
TRBV20-1	TRBJ2-1	.	.	TGCAGTGCTAGTAGGCGGGACGGCCTTTACAATGAGCAGTTCTTC	CSASRRDGLYNEQFF
TRBV19	TRBJ1-1	.	.	TGTGCCAGTAGTTTCCGGGGGACTGAAGCTTTCTTT	CASSFRGTEAFF
TRBV25-1	TRBJ1-1	.	.	TGTGCCAGCAGTGAATTGAGAGGGAACACTGAAGCTTTCTTT	CASSELRGNTEAFF
TRBV6-1	TRBJ1-2	few	TRBD1	TGTGCCAGCAGTGAATGGGGACAGTTCTATGGCTACACCTTC	CASSEWGQFYGYTF
TRBV4-3	TRBJ2-3	.	TRBD2	TGCGCCAGCAGCCAAGTCCTTCAGCGGGAGACAGATACGCAGTATTTT	CASSQVLQRETDTQYF
TRBV18	TRBJ2-7	.	TRBD1	TGTGCCAGCTCACCTACAGGGGGCACCTACGAGCAGTACTTC	CASSPTGGTYEQYF
TRBV28	TRBJ1-2	.	TRBD1	TGTGCCAGCAGACCGGACAGGGCCTATGGCTACACCTTC	CASRPDRAYGYTF